The 15 T cell receptor beta chains below were found in one sample sequenced in a study of blood T cell repertoires in COVID-19. Assay: immunoSEQ multiplex PCR; the TCRdb copy retains only in-frame clones and omits some. There are about 12,000 clones in the sample; about nine tenths occur only once, and over 25% lies in the top ten. Sequenced input: peripheral blood. These receptor sequences come from a woman aged 70-85 years with active COVID-19.

The chain recombines TRBV28 with TRBJ2-5; 13 bases line up with TRBD2. Germline V lookup: CDR1 MDHEN, CDR2 SYDVKM. The CDR3 has 13 residues. The V gene end was trimmed by 9 bases and the J gene end by 5 bases; junction bases not matched to a gene: 3. The CDR3 DNA is TGTGCCAGTGGGACTAGCGGGATGGAGACCCAGTACTTC. Translating it yields CASGTSGMETQYF.

The V call is TRBV6-2 or TRBV6-3, the J call TRBJ1-5, with D perhaps TRBD1 (6 bases). The CDR3 extends over 17 amino acids. Germline CDR1 and CDR2: MNHEY and SVGEGT. V was cut by 5 bases and J by 3 bases, with 20 bases left in between. DNA of the CDR3: TGTGCCAGCAGTCTAGCGGAGAGGACAGCTGTCAATCAGCCCCAGCATTTT. Translated, it gives CASSLAERTAVNQPQHF.

The rearrangement links TRBV5-1 to TRBJ2-3; 8 nucleotides match TRBD2. The CDR3 is 15 residues long. V lost 0 bases to trimming and J lost 6 bases; unmatched junction nucleotides: 6. CDR1 is SGHRS and CDR2 is YFSETQ in the germline V gene. The CDR3 region is CASSLAGLVLDTQYF. The CDR3 region has the DNA TGCGCCAGCAGCTTGGCGGGACTAGTGTTGGATACGCAGTATTTT.

The rearrangement uses TRBV13 and TRBJ2-7; 13 nucleotides align to TRBD2. Germline lookup yields CDR1 PRHDT and CDR2 FYEKMQ (reference sequence). With 5 bases clipped from V and 5 bases from J, the junction kept 6 bases outside the gene matches. This CDR3 has 15 residues. CDR3 bases: TGTGCCAGCAGCACCCGGACTAGCGGGAGTCACGAGCAGTACTTC. It yields the protein CASSTRTSGSHEQYF.

V usage is TRBV27 and J usage is TRBJ1-3; maybe TRBD1 (5 bases). CDR3 length equals 18 residues. Looked up from germline, CDR1 is MNHEY and CDR2 is SMNVEV (reference sequence). V shed 1 base and J shed 4 bases, with 20 bases lying between them. CDR3 sequence reads: CASSLLGPGLTSGNTIYF. The CDR3 bases are TGTGCCAGCAGTTTATTAGGGCCGGGACTCACCAGCGGAAACACCATATATTTT.

This rearrangement joins TRBV4-3 to TRBJ2-5; TRBD2 matches at 10 bases. The V segment lost 1 base and the J segment 2 bases; nucleotides outside the gene matches: 7. Germline lookup yields CDR1 LGHNA and CDR2 YSLEER. The CDR3 totals 17 residues. CDR3 protein: CASSQGPGLAAQETQYF. CDR3 coding DNA: TGCGCCAGCAGCCAAGGACCCGGACTAGCGGCACAAGAGACCCAGTACTTC.

V and J are TRBV6-2 or TRBV6-3 and TRBJ1-1; D remains ambiguous. Germline CDR1 MNHEY, CDR2 SVGEGT. This CDR3 region has 13 residues. The germline V and J ends were trimmed by 2 bases and 7 bases, with 11 bases remaining between them. The CDR3 DNA is TGTGCCAGCAGTTACACGGTAGGCGGTGAAGCTTTCTTT. Translated, it gives CASSYTVGGEAFF.

The chain carries TRBV25-1 and TRBJ2-3; 10 bases line up with TRBD2. Trimming cost V 5 bases and J 2 bases; bases outside gene matches: 4. This CDR3 comprises 15 residues. CDR1 is MGHDK, CDR2 SYGVNS, per germline. This CDR3 is CASSRTSGTTDTQYF. The CDR3 DNA is TGTGCCAGCAGTCGGACTAGCGGAACCACAGATACGCAGTATTTT.

J is TRBJ1-4 and V is TRBV10-2, with 8 bases matching TRBD1. The germline V gene has CDR1 WSHSY and CDR2 SAAADI. V shed 3 bases and J 1 base; nucleotides not matched to a gene: 1. The CDR3 extends over 15 amino acids. CDR3 protein: CASSETGGTNEKLFF. CDR3 in DNA: TGCGCCAGCAGTGAAACAGGGGGAACTAATGAAAAACTGTTTTTT.

The chain joins TRBV11-3 to TRBJ2-5; TRBD1 agrees at 8 bases. CDR1 SGHNT and CDR2 YENEEA come from the germline V gene. J gave up 5 bases and V 0 bases, and 5 bases lay outside the gene matches. The CDR3 has 15 amino acids. As DNA, the CDR3 is TGTGCCAGCAGCTTAGATACCACAGGGGGGGAGACCCAGTACTTC. It is translated as CASSLDTTGGETQYF. The variable domain in full, with the rest retrieved from reference TRBV11-3 and TRBJ2-5, is EAGVVQSPRYKIIEKKQPVAFWCNPISGHNTLYWYLQNLGQGPELLIRYENEEAVDDSQLPKDRFSAERLKGVDSTLKIQPAELGDSAVYLCASSLDTTGGETQYFGPGTRLLVL.

The chain joins TRBV6-2 or TRBV6-3 to TRBJ2-7; no reliable D call. The CDR3 length is 11 residues. Trimming shortened V by 4 bases and J by 2 bases, and 3 bases separated the two germline ends. Germline-derived CDR1 and CDR2 are MNHEY and SVGEGT. CDR3 protein: CASSSTYEQYF. The CDR3 region has the DNA TGTGCCAGCAGTTCCACCTACGAGCAGTACTTC.

This chain uses TRBV11-2 with TRBJ2-5; D remains unclear. This CDR3 comprises 13 residues. V was shortened by 6 bases and J by 1 base, with 9 bases between the two germline ends. Germline V gene lookup returns CDR1 SGHAT and CDR2 FQNNGV. In DNA, the CDR3 is TGTGCCAGCAGGGGCGTTTTCCAAGAGACCCAGTACTTC. This codes for CASRGVFQETQYF.

This rearrangement joins TRBV19 to TRBJ1-1; D is ambiguous. The CDR3 loop spans 15 amino acids. Germline V lookup: CDR1 LNHDA, CDR2 SQIVND (reference sequence). V was shortened by 2 bases and J by 5 bases, with 15 bases between the two germline ends. This CDR3 is CASSISRRLGTEAFF. The CDR3 DNA is TGTGCCAGTAGTATATCCAGGCGTCTTGGGACTGAAGCTTTCTTT.

The chain joins TRBV6-5 to TRBJ1-2; a weak D match, TRBD1 (6 bases). Germline V gene lookup returns CDR1 MNHEY and CDR2 SVGAGI. The CDR3 runs to 15 residues. V gave up 4 bases and J gave up 2 bases, with 14 bases separating them. CDR3 bases: TGTGCCAGCAGTTCTCCGGGACAACGGAACTATGGCTACACCTTC. Translated: CASSSPGQRNYGYTF.

The count of this clone is one. V usage is TRBV2 and J usage is TRBJ2-7, with D possibly matching TRBD2 (5 bases). CDR1 is SNHLY and CDR2 is FYNNEI in the germline V gene. The CDR3 consists of 13 residues. Trimming pared 5 bases from V and 1 base from J, leaving 9 bases between. Here the CDR3 DNA reads TGTGCCAGCAGTCCCGGAGGATCCTACGAGCAGTACTTC. Translated: CASSPGGSYEQYF.